The sample holds a few counts of the clone carrying this TCR beta chain. Its matching antigen is unknown. This CDR3 contains 14 residues. Trimming left V 4 bases short and J 0 bases short, with 8 bases between. Germline V gene data show CDR1 as SGHRS and CDR2 as YFSETQ. Sequencing was preceded by expansion of antigen-specific CD4+ T cells with viral peptide pools in the ViraFEST assay. Having been cultured for roughly 10 days, the cells underwent CD4+ T cell isolation. BNT162b2 vaccine or mRNA-1273 vaccine was given to participants in two doses. People in the vaccine group had not been infected with SARS-CoV-2 before, and their nucleocapsid antibodies were negative. Half-medium exchanges with IL-2 medium took place on days 3 and 7. This sample is drawn from a study of vaccination effects on CD4 cells after COVID-19. Study-level background: Post-vaccine specimens arrived a median 72 days past the second dose.

Study-level findings and limits: Clones arising from infection and from vaccination showed marked clonal contraction late after vaccination.

TCRdb's table, derived via immunoSEQ multiplex PCR, lists solely in-frame clones and lacks some. Altogether 25,000 to 40,000 clones are present, approximately 60% being singletons, with the ten largest covering approximately 8.7%. This chain joins TRBV5-1 and TRBJ1-3; TRBD1 is a possible D gene (6 bases). This TCR derives from a human donor who received a COVID-19 vaccine. Sample: CD4+ T cells from PBMCs cultured with SARS-CoV-2 spike peptides, taken after COVID-19 vaccination. DNA for the CDR3: TGCGCCAGCAGCATGGACAGCTCTGGAAACACCATATATTTT. Translation gives CASSMDSSGNTIYF.